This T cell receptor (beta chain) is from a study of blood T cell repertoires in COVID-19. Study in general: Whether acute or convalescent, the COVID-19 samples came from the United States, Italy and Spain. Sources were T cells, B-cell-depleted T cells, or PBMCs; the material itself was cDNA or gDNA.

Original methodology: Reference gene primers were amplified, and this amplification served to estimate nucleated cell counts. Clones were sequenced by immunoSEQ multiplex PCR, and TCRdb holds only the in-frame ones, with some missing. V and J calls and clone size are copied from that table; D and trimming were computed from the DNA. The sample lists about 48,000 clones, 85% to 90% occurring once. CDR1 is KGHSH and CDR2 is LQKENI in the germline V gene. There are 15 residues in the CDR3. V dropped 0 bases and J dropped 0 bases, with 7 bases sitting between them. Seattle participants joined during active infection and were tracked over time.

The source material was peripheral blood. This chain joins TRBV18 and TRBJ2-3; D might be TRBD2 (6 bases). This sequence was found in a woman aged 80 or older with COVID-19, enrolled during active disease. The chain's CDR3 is CASSPPGRSTDTQYF. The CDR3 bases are TGTGCCAGCTCACCACCGGGGAGGAGCACAGATACGCAGTATTTT.